The clone carrying this TCR beta chain came up a few times. MiXCR, run by TCRdb on the 5' RACE reads, gives a single entry per CDR3 protein. The table lists about 70,000 distinct CDR3 sequences, more than 8% of them singletons. This specimen comes from a study of early T cells in non-severe SARS-CoV-2 infection. Specimen: whole blood, collected at baseline. This receptor was taken from an adult who was a healthcare worker with PCR-confirmed SARS-CoV-2 infection or an uninfected control (not recorded which).

CDR3 sequence reads: CASSYSTPDSPLHF. The CDR3 region has the DNA TGTGCCAGCAGTTACTCGACTCCTGATTCACCCCTCCACTTT. The chain recombines TRBV6-5 with TRBJ1-6; no clear D gene. V lost 0 bases and J lost 8, with 8 bases in between. CDR1 is MNHEY, CDR2 SVGAGI, per germline. This CDR3 is built from 14 residues.